This T cell receptor beta chain comes out of a study of human T cells and chemical hapten exposure. A single record per CDR3 protein comes from TCRdb applying MiXCR to the 5' RACE reads. The data show fewer than 150,000 distinct CDR3 sequences, roughly 18% seen once. Sequencing started from total RNA isolated from unfractionated whole blood. There are 13 residues in the CDR3. Germline CDR1 SEHNR, CDR2 FQNEAQ (reference sequence). V dropped 2 bases and J dropped 5 bases, with 10 bases sitting between them. The chain couples TRBV7-9 to TRBJ2-7; D gene ambiguous. This sequence was found in a human donor in good health. The CDR3 reads CASSLSDVDEQYF. The DNA of the CDR3 is TGTGCCAGCAGCTTATCGGACGTAGACGAGCAGTACTTC. Based on the CDR3 plus reference TRBV7-9 and TRBJ2-7, the full variable domain is DTGVSQNPRHKITKRGQNVTFRCDPISEHNRLYWYRQTLGQGPEFLTYFQNEAQLEKSRLLSDRFSAERPKGSFSTLEIQRTEQGDSAMYLCASSLSDVDEQYFGPGTRLTVT.